This T cell receptor (beta chain) was obtained from a study of T cell responses to AZD1222 COVID-19 vaccine. As concerns this clone: The target antigen is unknown.

The CDR3 has 15 amino acids. CDR1 and CDR2 from the germline V gene are SGHTA and FQGNSA. Trimming removed 6 bases at V and 3 bases at J, with 17 bases between. Study-level points and caveats: Baseline antibody screening turned up just six or seven seropositive AZD1222 recipients.

TCRdb's table, derived via immunoSEQ multiplex PCR, lists solely in-frame clones and lacks some. The sample has roughly 82,000 clones, 85% seen once; the top ten hold about 12%. This receptor was identified in an adult in good health. The chain carries TRBV7-2 and TRBJ1-1; D may be TRBD1 (5 bases). Specimen: peripheral blood, collected on day 0 of AZD1222 vaccination. Here the CDR3 reads CASRTQGFGYTEAFF. The CDR3 bases are TGTGCCAGCAGAACCCAGGGTTTCGGGTACACTGAAGCTTTCTTT.